A single sample is the source of the 18 T cell receptor beta chains below, sequenced in a study of shared clonotypes between healthy human individuals. TCRdb keeps only in-frame clones here, not all; method: immunoSEQ multiplex PCR. This sample has hundreds of thousands of clones; around three quarters occur once, and the top ten carry more than 10%. Input material: PBMCs. These receptors all come from a woman between 35 and 50 years old in good health. Some clones in this sample may be carry-over from other donors' samples.

The V call is TRBV10-3, the J call TRBJ2-3; 9 bases match TRBD2. Germline V gives CDR1 ENHRY, CDR2 SYGVKD. The CDR3 spans 19 residues. V lost 5 bases and J lost 3; bases outside the gene matches: 18. CDR3 nucleotide sequence: TGTGCCATCAGTCCCCGGCAAGCGGGAGGCGTCCTATTTACAGATACGCAGTATTTT. Protein: CAISPRQAGGVLFTDTQYF.

V gene TRBV19 combines with J gene TRBJ2-1; 9 bases are a match to TRBD1. Germline V gene data show CDR1 as LNHDA and CDR2 as SQIVND (reference sequence). V lost 3 bases, J lost 10 bases, and 4 bases stayed unmatched. The CDR3 totals 13 residues. In nucleotides, the CDR3 is TGTGCCAGTAGTATCCTGACAGGGGGAGAGCAGTTCTTC. Translation gives CASSILTGGEQFF.

The chain recombines TRBV27 with TRBJ2-7; 9 bases fit TRBD1. V lost 10 bases to trimming and J lost 10 bases; unmatched junction nucleotides: 11. The CDR3 totals 12 residues. Looked up from germline, CDR1 is MNHEY and CDR2 is SMNVEV (reference sequence). CDR3 coding DNA: TGTGCCACTCAGGGACAGGGTTCCCCTCAGTACTTC. Translated, it gives CATQGQGSPQYF.

The chain is built from TRBV10-3 and TRBJ1-1; D gene ambiguous. The V and J ends lost 6 bases and 6 bases respectively, with 11 bases between them. The CDR3 contains 12 residues. Looked up from germline, CDR1 is ENHRY and CDR2 is SYGVKD. CDR3 amino acids: CAIRRDGAEAFF. In nucleotides, the CDR3 is TGTGCCATCAGAAGAGACGGTGCTGAAGCTTTCTTT.

The chain recombines TRBV2 with TRBJ1-3; 8 positions agree with TRBD1. Germline lookup yields CDR1 SNHLY and CDR2 FYNNEI. The CDR3 is 14 amino acids. The junction had 2 bases not matched to a gene; V was cut back by 3 bases and J by 4 bases. DNA of the CDR3: TGTGCCAGCAGTGAGGACAGGGAAGGAAACACCATATATTTT. Its translation is CASSEDREGNTIYF. The full variable domain, in which reference TRBV2 and TRBJ1-3 provide the parts outside the CDR3, is EPEVTQTPSHQVTQMGQEVILRCVPISNHLYFYWYRQILGQKVEFLVSFYNNEISEKSEIFDDQFSVERPDGSNFTLKIRSTKLEDSAMYFCASSEDREGNTIYFGEGSWLTVV.

The genes are TRBV18 and TRBJ1-2; 7 nucleotides align to TRBD1. Germline CDR1 reads KGHSH; CDR2 reads LQKENI. The CDR3 loop spans 14 amino acids. The ends lost 2 bases at V and 3 bases at J; junction bases unmatched: 3. CDR3 coding DNA: TGTGCCAGCTCACCAACTACAGGGGACTATGGCTACACCTTC. This gives the protein CASSPTTGDYGYTF.

J is TRBJ1-2 and V is TRBV29-1; TRBD1 agrees at 7 bases. The CDR3 has 13 residues. Germline-derived CDR1 and CDR2 are SQVTM and ANQGSEA. V dropped 4 bases and J dropped 4; count of bases not matched to a gene: 6. CDR3: CSVGTGEVYGYTF. CDR3 DNA sequence: TGCAGCGTTGGAACAGGGGAGGTCTATGGCTACACCTTC.

J is TRBJ2-5 and V is TRBV6-6, with D hard to call. Germline values: CDR1 MNHNY, CDR2 SVGAGI (reference sequence). There are 13 residues in the CDR3. Trimming removed 5 bases at V and 2 bases at J, with 9 bases between. The CDR3: CASSPSEQETQYF. The CDR3 DNA sequence: TGTGCCAGCAGTCCCTCGGAGCAAGAGACCCAGTACTTC.

In this sample, this clone turned up a few times. The chain has TRBV7-6 and TRBJ2-2; D is unresolved. The CDR3 has 14 residues. Trimming left V 2 bases short and J 0 bases short, with 4 bases between. Germline assignment: CDR1 SGHVS and CDR2 FNYEAQ. In DNA, the CDR3 is TGTGCCAGCAGCTTATTCTCGAACACCGGGGAGCTGTTTTTT. This codes for CASSLFSNTGELFF.

This chain joins TRBV30 and TRBJ2-3; weak D call: TRBD2 (5 bases). CDR3 size: 14 residues. Germline V gene data show CDR1 as GTSNPN and CDR2 as SVGIG (reference sequence). V was trimmed by 2 bases and J by 3 bases, leaving 12 bases between them. CDR3 in amino acids: CAWSSGEGTDTQYF. The CDR3 DNA is TGTGCCTGGAGTTCCGGGGAAGGAACAGATACGCAGTATTTT.

This clone was observed once. The CDR3 sequence: CASSVGLAGDSYEQYF. The CDR3 DNA is TGTGCCAGCAGCGTGGGACTAGCGGGAGACTCCTACGAGCAGTACTTC. V and J are TRBV5-6 and TRBJ2-7; TRBD2 matches 14 bases. This CDR3 spans 16 amino acids. The junction had 3 bases not matched to a gene; V was cut back by 4 bases and J by 0 bases. Per the germline V gene, CDR1 is SGHDT and CDR2 is YYEEEE. The whole variable domain, filled in from reference TRBV5-6 and TRBJ2-7, reads DAGVTQSPTHLIKTRGQQVTLRCSPKSGHDTVSWYQQALGQGPQFIFQYYEEEERQRGNFPDRFSGHQFPNYSSELNVNALLLGDSALYLCASSVGLAGDSYEQYFGPGTRLTVT.

The chain has TRBV5-4 and TRBJ1-5; D remains unclear. This CDR3 comprises 14 residues. Germline assignment: CDR1 SGHNT and CDR2 YYREEE (reference sequence). With 4 bases removed from V and 0 bases from J, the gap between germline ends came to 8 bases. Here the CDR3 reads CASSLDPSNQPQHF. The CDR3 nucleotides are TGTGCCAGCAGCCTCGACCCTAGCAATCAGCCCCAGCATTTT.

The CDR3 nucleotides read TGTGCCATCAGCCGCGGGAATGAGCAGTTCTTC. Amino acid sequence: CAISRGNEQFF. The chain has TRBV10-3 and TRBJ2-1; TRBD2 is a possible D gene (5 bases). The germline gives CDR1 ENHRY, CDR2 SYGVKD. This CDR3 contains 11 residues. Trimming left V 6 bases short and J 7 bases short, with 7 bases between.

This chain links TRBV7-2 with TRBJ2-3; 8 positions agree with TRBD2. CDR1 is SGHTA, CDR2 FQGNSA, per germline. V gave up 7 bases and J gave up 3 bases; unmatched junction bases: 12. The CDR3 covers 16 residues. The CDR3 is CASNVAGNHLTDTQYF. The CDR3 coding sequence is TGTGCCAGCAACGTAGCGGGAAACCACTTGACAGATACGCAGTATTTT. Based on the CDR3 plus reference TRBV7-2 and TRBJ2-3, the full variable domain is GAGVSQSPSNKVTEKGKDVELRCDPISGHTALYWYRQSLGQGLEFLIYFQGNSAPDKSGLPSDRFSAERTGGSVSTLTIQRTQQEDSAVYLCASNVAGNHLTDTQYFGPGTRLTVL.

The V call is TRBV4-2, the J call TRBJ2-2, with D perhaps matching TRBD1 (6 bases). Germline loops: CDR1 LGHNA, CDR2 YNFKEQ. Trimming took off 3 bases at V and 5 bases at J, with 10 bases between the two ends. CDR3 length: 14 amino acids. The CDR3 region is CASSHTGRTGELFF. The DNA of the CDR3 is TGTGCCAGCAGCCATACAGGGAGAACCGGGGAGCTGTTTTTT.

V and J are TRBV7-6 and TRBJ2-5; D ambiguous. V was pared by 0 bases and J by 3 bases, with 2 bases between. CDR1 is SGHVS and CDR2 is FNYEAQ in the germline V gene. CDR3 length equals 12 residues. This CDR3 is CASSLAEETQYF. The CDR3 region has the DNA TGTGCCAGCAGCTTAGCCGAAGAGACCCAGTACTTC.

This chain connects TRBV30 to TRBJ1-4, with TRBD1 matching over 7 bases. The ends lost 0 bases at V and 7 bases at J; junction bases unmatched: 5. The CDR3 runs to 14 residues. Germline CDR1 reads GTSNPN; CDR2 reads SVGIG (reference sequence). The CDR3 DNA reads as TGTGCCTGGAGTGTAAGGGGGCTGGGTGAAAAACTGTTTTTT. The encoded protein is CAWSVRGLGEKLFF.

The chain combines TRBV7-9 with TRBJ2-2; D uncertain. The length of the CDR3 is 16 residues. Germline V CDR1 and CDR2: SEHNR, FQNEAQ (reference sequence). The V and J ends lost 6 bases and 4 bases respectively, with 18 bases between them. This chain's CDR3 is CASRGGARSSTGELFF. As DNA, the CDR3 is TGTGCCAGCAGGGGTGGCGCTAGATCATCCACCGGGGAGCTGTTTTTT.